The rows below give T cell receptor beta chains drawn from one sample of a study of human T cells and chemical hapten exposure. TCRdb redid the calling of the RACE reads with MiXCR, one entry per CDR3 protein. The sample contains 70,000 to 90,000 distinct CDR3 sequences, approximately 11% of which appear only once. Sequencing used whole blood, obtained in connection with sensitization to the hapten diphenylcyclopropenone (DPC). The receptors shown here come from a woman between 50 and 59 years old with alopecia areata. Some clones in this sample may be carry-over from other donors' samples. Each CDR3 is given with its conserved first and last residue. The order of the fields is D gene, V gene, clone size, J gene, CDR3 protein, CDR3 DNA. A D gene is named only where the DNA matches it firmly. Size is stated for part of the rows, as once, few or many counts, or as a class when the clone is expanded.

>NA|TRBV29-1|many|TRBJ1-1
CSGGQSMNTEAFF
TGCAGCGGTGGACAGTCTATGAACACTGAAGCTTTCTTT
>NA|TRBV5-4|few|TRBJ2-3
CASTPWGISTDTQYF
TGTGCCAGCACCCCGTGGGGCATTAGCACAGATACGCAGTATTTT
>NA|TRBV14|few|TRBJ2-1
CASSQDVGGYNEQFF
TGTGCCAGCAGCCAAGACGTAGGGGGCTACAATGAGCAGTTCTTC
>NA|TRBV19|NA|TRBJ2-3
CASSIGTSGDTQYF
TGTGCCAGTAGTATCGGGACATCAGGAGATACGCAGTATTTT
>NA|TRBV7-8|NA|TRBJ2-7
CASSPGRSAYEQYF
TGTGCCAGCAGCCCCGGCCGGTCTGCCTACGAGCAGTACTTC
>TRBD2|TRBV7-2|many|TRBJ2-7
CASSDLAGDLYEQYF
TGTGCCAGCAGTGACCTAGCGGGAGACTTGTACGAGCAGTACTTC
>NA|TRBV25-1|many|TRBJ2-1
CASNPGGQGHNEQFF
TGTGCCAGCAACCCCGGGGGCCAGGGCCACAATGAGCAGTTCTTC
>TRBD2|TRBV19|few|TRBJ2-2
CASTVAGAPGELFF
TGTGCCAGTACCGTAGCGGGAGCGCCCGGGGAGCTGTTTTTT
>NA|TRBV3-1|many|TRBJ2-5
CASGGYQETQYF
TGTGCCAGCGGCGGGTACCAAGAGACCCAGTACTTC
>NA|TRBV3-1|few|TRBJ1-3
CASSQTGPSGGNTIYF
TGTGCCAGCAGCCAAACGGGGCCTTCAGGTGGAAACACCATATATTTT
>NA|TRBV29-1|NA|TRBJ2-1
CSASVASSYNEQFF
TGCAGCGCTTCAGTAGCTAGCTCCTACAATGAGCAGTTCTTC
>NA|TRBV12-3/TRBV12-4|few|TRBJ1-1
CASRDRMNTEAFF
TGTGCCAGCAGAGACAGGATGAACACTGAAGCTTTCTTT
>NA|TRBV28|many|TRBJ1-2
CASSPTGRHRYGYTF
TGTGCCAGCAGCCCGACAGGAAGACACCGCTATGGCTACACCTTC
>NA|TRBV20-1|many|TRBJ1-1
CSARDRPAAFF
TGCAGTGCTAGAGACCGCCCGGCAGCTTTCTTT
>TRBD1|TRBV5-1|few|TRBJ1-2
CASSLGQGNGYTF
TGCGCCAGCAGCTTGGGACAGGGGAATGGCTACACCTTC
>NA|TRBV5-6|NA|TRBJ2-5
CASSLDVGGGMSGQGQETQYF
TGTGCCAGCAGCTTGGACGTTGGGGGCGGAATGTCGGGTCAGGGACAAGAGACCCAGTACTTC
>NA|TRBV7-9|many|TRBJ2-3
CASSLEYWLASDTQYF
TGTGCCAGCAGCTTAGAATACTGGCTAGCCTCAGATACGCAGTATTTT
>NA|TRBV7-2|many|TRBJ1-5
CASSLESQTAIQPQHF
TGTGCCAGCAGCTTAGAGTCGCAAACGGCAATTCAGCCCCAGCATTTT
>TRBD2|TRBV28|many|TRBJ2-3
CASNGRADTQYF
TGTGCCAGCAACGGGAGGGCAGATACGCAGTATTTT
>NA|TRBV6-5|many|TRBJ2-3
CASSSYGVASGDTQYF
TGTGCCAGCAGTAGTTACGGGGTAGCGTCAGGAGATACGCAGTATTTT
>TRBD1|TRBV6-6|few|TRBJ1-2
CASSYSGTGRDGYTF
TGTGCCAGCAGTTACTCCGGGACAGGGAGGGATGGCTACACCTTC
>TRBD2|TRBV11-2|NA|TRBJ2-1
CASSPLSGRAVNEQFF
TGTGCCAGCAGCCCACTTAGCGGGAGGGCCGTAAATGAGCAGTTCTTC
>NA|TRBV29-1|many|TRBJ2-3
CSAPSASTDTQYF
TGCAGCGCCCCTAGCGCTAGCACAGATACGCAGTATTTT
>NA|TRBV27|many|TRBJ2-7
CASSPRGRRDEQYF
TGTGCCAGCAGCCCCCGGGGCCGGCGGGACGAGCAGTACTTC
>TRBD2|TRBV11-2|few|TRBJ2-1
CASSLVGSGRVF
TGTGCCAGCAGCTTAGTAGGTAGCGGGAGAGTCTTC
>NA|TRBV18|many|TRBJ2-5
CASSRSGGRETQYF
TGTGCCAGCTCACGATCCGGGGGACGGGAGACCCAGTACTTC
>NA|TRBV6-6|NA|TRBJ2-3
CASGPTDTQYF
TGTGCCAGCGGGCCCACAGATACGCAGTATTTT
>NA|TRBV6-4|few|TRBJ2-2
CASSDSWVGGELFF
TGTGCCAGCAGTGACTCGTGGGTCGGCGGGGAGCTGTTTTTT
>TRBD2|TRBV20-1|few|TRBJ2-2
CSASQGLAANTGELFF
TGCAGTGCTAGTCAAGGACTAGCGGCGAACACCGGGGAGCTGTTTTTT
>NA|TRBV7-8|many|TRBJ1-5
CASSQGPANQPQHF
TGTGCCAGCAGCCAGGGACCGGCCAATCAGCCCCAGCATTTT
>TRBD2|TRBV28|NA|TRBJ2-7
CASSGPGLKDEQYF
TGTGCCAGCAGTGGGCCGGGACTAAAAGACGAGCAGTACTTC